Following are 29 T cell receptor beta chains from one sample sequenced in a study of shared clonotypes between healthy human individuals. Data came from immunoSEQ multiplex PCR; TCRdb stores just in-frame clones and leaves some out. The top ten hold roughly 0.45% of the sample, which has over 1.5 million clones, approximately 98% seen once. The sequenced sample was naive CD4+ T cells sorted from blood. Subset defined: CD45RA+ positively selected. These receptors all stem from a man aged 30-40 years in good health.

This rearrangement joins TRBV10-2 to TRBJ2-3, with 8 nucleotides matching TRBD1. The germline CDR1 and CDR2 sequences are WSHSY and SAAADI. The CDR3 spans 15 residues. The ends lost 6 bases at V and 3 bases at J; junction bases unmatched: 8. The DNA for the CDR3 is TGCGCCAGCAGGGATTTAAGGACAGGGACAGATACGCAGTATTTT. Translated, it gives CASRDLRTGTDTQYF.

This chain links TRBV28 with TRBJ1-2; 10 bases match TRBD1. Looked up from germline, CDR1 is MDHEN and CDR2 is SYDVKM. V gave up 2 bases and J gave up 4 bases; unmatched junction bases: 7. There are 16 residues in the CDR3. The CDR3 nucleotides are TGTGCCAGCAGTTTAGCCGACAGGGGGCGAGGCTATGGCTACACCTTC. Translating gives CASSLADRGRGYGYTF.

For the CDR3, the DNA is TGTGCCAGCAGCGCTGCCGGGACCCCTCAAGAGACCCAGTACTTC. Translated, it gives CASSAAGTPQETQYF. The chain carries TRBV9 and TRBJ2-5; D tentatively fits TRBD1 or TRBD2 (5 bases each). Trimming removed 3 bases from V and 2 bases from J, with 14 bases in between. The germline CDR1 and CDR2 sequences are SGDLS and YYNGEE. CDR3 length: 15 amino acids.

CDR3 DNA: TGTGCCAGCAGTTTATGGGCGACAGGGGGCGATCCCGGGGAGCTGTTTTTT. It is translated as CASSLWATGGDPGELFF. The chain has TRBV28 and TRBJ2-2; 10 positions match TRBD1. The CDR3 sequence is 17 residues long. Germline values: CDR1 MDHEN, CDR2 SYDVKM. V was clipped by 0 bases and J by 6 bases; unmatched bases: 7.

The V gene is TRBV6-4, the J gene TRBJ2-7, with 7 nucleotides matching TRBD2. CDR3 length: 18 residues. Germline assignment: CDR1 MRHNA and CDR2 SNTAGT. Trimming at V came to 8 bases and at J to 1 base, leaving 20 bases not matched to a gene. The CDR3 reads CASGYIGPKTSRSYEQYF. CDR3 DNA sequence: TGTGCCAGCGGGTATATAGGGCCTAAGACTAGCCGGTCCTACGAGCAGTACTTC.

CDR3 bases: TGTGCCAGCAGCCAACGAATGAACACTGAAGCTTTCTTT. The encoded protein is CASSQRMNTEAFF. The chain carries TRBV14 and TRBJ1-1, with no clear D. CDR1 and CDR2 (germline): SGHDN, FVKESK. V shed 2 bases and J shed 0 bases, with 4 bases lying between them. This CDR3 is 13 amino acids long.

This clone was recorded only once. This chain uses TRBV27 with TRBJ2-2; 7 nucleotides align to TRBD2. The CDR3 runs 13 residues. Germline V gene sequence: CDR1 MNHEY, CDR2 SMNVEV (reference sequence). With V trimmed by 4 bases and J by 6 bases, 2 bases remained unmatched. CDR3 region: CASSWDYAGELFF. The CDR3 DNA follows: TGTGCCAGCAGTTGGGACTATGCCGGGGAGCTGTTTTTT.

The rearrangement joins TRBV5-8 to TRBJ2-2, with 9 bases identical to TRBD1. Germline-derived CDR1 and CDR2 are SGHTS and YDEGEE. The CDR3 extends over 16 amino acids. V was clipped by 6 bases and J by 4 bases; unmatched bases: 10. CDR3 sequence reads: CASTRTGQGPTGELFF. CDR3 nucleotide sequence: TGTGCCAGCACCAGGACGGGACAGGGTCCCACCGGGGAGCTGTTTTTT.

CDR3 sequence: CASSPSTVTFTDTQYF. DNA for the CDR3: TGTGCCAGCAGCCCATCGACAGTAACCTTCACAGATACGCAGTATTTT. The chain joins TRBV11-2 to TRBJ2-3; perhaps TRBD1 as D (5 bases). This CDR3 has 16 amino acids. CDR1 and CDR2 (germline): SGHAT, FQNNGV. The V end was cut by 5 bases, the J end by 2 bases, with 17 bases between.

This clone was picked up one time. J is TRBJ1-5 and V is TRBV5-1, with 11 bases fitting TRBD1. Trimming cost V 4 bases and J 3 bases; bases outside gene matches: 9. Germline CDR1 reads SGHRS; CDR2 reads YFSETQ. This CDR3 is built from 17 residues. CDR3 nucleotides: TGCGCCAGCAGCGACGGACCGGGACAGGGGGACAATCAGCCCCAGCATTTT. Protein sequence: CASSDGPGQGDNQPQHF.

The chain joins TRBV10-3 to TRBJ2-7; TRBD1 matches at 7 bases. The V segment lost 11 bases and the J segment 1 base; nucleotides outside the gene matches: 5. Germline V lookup: CDR1 ENHRY, CDR2 SYGVKD. This CDR3 is built from 12 residues. The CDR3 loop is CAARDSSYEQYF. CDR3 bases: TGTGCCGCTAGGGACAGTTCCTACGAGCAGTACTTC.

The rearrangement joins TRBV2 to TRBJ2-5; D is possibly TRBD1 (6 bases). This CDR3 contains 14 residues. The germline CDR1 and CDR2 sequences are SNHLY and FYNNEI. V lost 4 bases and J lost 2, with 11 bases in between. CDR3 residues: CASSVYRVQETQYF. CDR3 DNA sequence: TGTGCCAGCAGTGTCTACAGGGTACAAGAGACCCAGTACTTC.

The genes are TRBV23-1 and TRBJ2-7, with TRBD2 matching over 8 bases. TRBV23-1 is filed as an ORF, its function uncertain. The CDR3 length is 18 residues. J was trimmed by 5 bases and V by 8 bases; bases with no gene match: 23. The DNA for the CDR3 is TGCGCCAGCCCGAGTAGGGGGACTAGTAGTCTGAGTATACACGAGCAGTACTTC. Its translation is CASPSRGTSSLSIHEQYF.

This sequence joins TRBV7-7 and TRBJ1-1; D is unresolved. V lost 2 bases, J lost 1 base, and 5 bases lay in between. The CDR3 loop spans 13 amino acids. CDR1 SSHAT and CDR2 FNYEAQ come from the germline V gene (reference sequence). CDR3 residues: CASSLNGNTEAFF. CDR3 coding DNA: TGTGCCAGCAGCTTAAACGGGAACACTGAAGCTTTCTTT.

The chain is built from TRBV19 and TRBJ2-1, with D maybe TRBD2 (6 bases). Germline CDR1 and CDR2: LNHDA and SQIVND (reference sequence). Trimming took 7 bases from V and 3 from J, leaving 16 bases between them. This CDR3 is 15 amino acids long. The CDR3 DNA reads as TGTGCCAGTACCTCCGGGCGGGGCCTCTACAATGAGCAGTTCTTC. Its protein product is CASTSGRGLYNEQFF.

V gene TRBV5-1 combines with J gene TRBJ1-1; tentatively, D is TRBD1 (5 bases). Deletions cut 4 bases from V and 5 bases from J, with 18 bases between. The CDR3 has 15 residues. Germline CDR1 SGHRS, CDR2 YFSETQ. The CDR3 protein is CASSPGLYGGTEAFF. CDR3 sequence (DNA): TGCGCCAGCAGCCCGGGACTCTATGGTGGGACTGAAGCTTTCTTT.

This clone is a singleton in its sample. The chain is built from TRBV2 and TRBJ1-5, with a tentative D call TRBD1 (6 bases). Germline-derived CDR1 and CDR2 are SNHLY and FYNNEI. The CDR3 runs to 16 residues. V was shortened by 3 bases and J by 0 bases, with 12 bases between the two germline ends. This CDR3 is CASSDPGHYSNQPQHF. CDR3 in DNA: TGTGCCAGCAGTGACCCGGGACATTATAGCAATCAGCCCCAGCATTTT.

This clone appeared a single time. The chain is built from TRBV5-1 and TRBJ2-6; 8 bases align to TRBD1. CDR1 SGHRS and CDR2 YFSETQ come from the germline V gene. The CDR3 is 16 amino acids. V was clipped by 2 bases and J by 4 bases; unmatched bases: 5. The CDR3 is CASSFPGGAGANVLTF. CDR3 DNA sequence: TGCGCCAGCAGCTTTCCAGGGGGCGCCGGGGCCAACGTCCTGACTTTC.

The rearrangement joins TRBV21-1 to TRBJ2-7. TRBV21-1 is termed a pseudogene. CDR3 length: 9 amino acids. The CDR3 loop reads CASSHRRYF. In nucleotides, the CDR3 is TGTGCCAGCAGTCACCGGCGGTACTTC.

The genes are TRBV19 and TRBJ2-5; either TRBD1 or TRBD2 may fit D (5 bases each). This CDR3 is built from 15 residues. Between the trimmed V and J ends, which lost 1 base and 5 bases, there was a span of 14 bases. Per germline, CDR1 LNHDA and CDR2 SQIVND (reference sequence). CDR3 sequence (DNA): TGTGCCAGTAGTATAGGACAGACTAATGGGGAGACCCAGTACTTC. Translating gives CASSIGQTNGETQYF.

V usage is TRBV18 and J usage is TRBJ2-6, with D perhaps matching TRBD1 (6 bases). CDR1 and CDR2 (germline): KGHSH, LQKENI. Trimming removed 5 bases from V and 0 bases from J, with 23 bases in between. This CDR3 region has 20 residues. The CDR3 reads CASSVLSGTRAASGANVLTF. The CDR3 DNA sequence: TGTGCCAGCTCAGTTCTTTCCGGGACAAGGGCCGCCTCTGGGGCCAACGTCCTGACTTTC.

The chain carries TRBV30 and TRBJ1-1; possible D gene TRBD1, 5 bases. V was cut by 6 bases and J by 3 bases, with 8 bases left in between. This CDR3 is 11 amino acids long. Germline lookup yields CDR1 GTSNPN and CDR2 SVGIG (reference sequence). The CDR3: CACTGDTEAFF. For the CDR3, the DNA is TGTGCCTGTACAGGTGACACTGAAGCTTTCTTT.

The chain joins TRBV5-1 to TRBJ1-6; 7 bases match TRBD1. Per the germline V gene, CDR1 is SGHRS and CDR2 is YFSETQ. The CDR3 is made up of 18 amino acids. V lost 3 bases and J lost 7; bases outside the gene matches: 16. The CDR3 nucleotides are TGCGCCAGCAGCTCTACGACAATGGCAGGGGGAATGAATTCACCCCTCCACTTT. Amino acid sequence: CASSSTTMAGGMNSPLHF.

For this clone: This CDR3 is also generated by other DNA sequences in the sample. The V gene is TRBV7-9, the J gene TRBJ1-1; D call uncertain. The CDR3 has 12 residues. Germline values: CDR1 SEHNR, CDR2 FQNEAQ (reference sequence). V was trimmed by 3 bases and J by 4 bases, leaving 6 bases between them. As DNA, the CDR3 is TGTGCCAGCAGCTTTGAGGTCACTGAAGCTTTCTTT. This codes for CASSFEVTEAFF.

The rearrangement uses TRBV6-1 and TRBJ1-2; a possible D gene is TRBD1 (5 bases). The germline V gene has CDR1 MNHNS and CDR2 SASEGT. CDR3 length: 14 residues. V gave up 3 bases and J gave up 2 bases, with 10 bases separating them. As DNA, the CDR3 is TGTGCCAGCAGTGAGAGACAGACAAACTATGGCTACACCTTC. It translates to CASSERQTNYGYTF.

The genes are TRBV27 and TRBJ2-4; TRBD2 matches 8 bases. CDR3 length equals 16 residues. Germline V gene sequence: CDR1 MNHEY, CDR2 SMNVEV (reference sequence). The ends lost 5 bases at V and 4 bases at J; junction bases unmatched: 10. CDR3 loop: CASSPLGREVKNIQYF. The CDR3 DNA sequence: TGTGCCAGCAGTCCGCTCGGGCGGGAGGTTAAAAACATTCAGTACTTC.

The chain carries TRBV5-5 and TRBJ2-1; TRBD2 matches at 9 bases. With V trimmed by 5 bases and J by 2 bases, 8 bases remained unmatched. Germline values: CDR1 SGHKS, CDR2 YYEKEE (reference sequence). The CDR3 is 16 residues long. The CDR3 nucleotides read TGTGCCAGCAGGAAGGGGCTAGCGGGAACCTACAATGAGCAGTTCTTC. The encoded protein is CASRKGLAGTYNEQFF.

The chain links TRBV5-7 to TRBJ1-1, with D uncertain. TRBV5-7 is classed as an ORF, of uncertain function. The germline V and J ends were trimmed by 4 bases and 1 base, with 11 bases remaining between them. The CDR3 loop spans 14 amino acids. In DNA, the CDR3 is TGTGCCAGCAGCATCGGACTTCCGAACACTGAAGCTTTCTTT. It is translated as CASSIGLPNTEAFF.

V gene TRBV28 combines with J gene TRBJ2-1, with 12 bases fitting TRBD2. V shed 7 bases, J shed 7 bases, and the junction held 8 bases outside the gene matches. Germline CDR1 MDHEN, CDR2 SYDVKM. This CDR3 region has 15 residues. For the CDR3, the DNA is TGTGCCAGCATTCAGCTAGCGGGAGGGCCTAATGAGCAGTTCTTC. Its protein is CASIQLAGGPNEQFF.